A selection of T cell receptor beta chains follows, all from one sample in a study of shared clonotypes between healthy human individuals. The repertoire was sequenced with immunoSEQ multiplex PCR; TCRdb's copy has only in-frame clones and lacks some. The table shows 2.5 million or so clones, with more than 80% occurring only once. Sequenced: naive CD4+ T cells sorted from blood. The receptors derive from a man in his late teens or twenties in good health. CDR3s leave out the opening cysteine and the closing phenylalanine or tryptophan. Each record gives: V gene, clone size, CDR3 protein. The size field is filled for only some rows; it gives once, few, many or a size class.

v_call: TRBV14
clone_size: NA
cdr3_aa: ASSQDRLAGEGETQY

v_call: TRBV10-3
clone_size: NA
cdr3_aa: AIRRAGGPSEQF

v_call: TRBV5-1
clone_size: NA
cdr3_aa: ASSPGSGSYNSPLH

v_call: TRBV2
clone_size: few
cdr3_aa: ASSEVPGAPGPQH

v_call: TRBV2
clone_size: NA
cdr3_aa: ASSGLAGPSTDTQY

v_call: TRBV2
clone_size: NA
cdr3_aa: ASSADSNTEAF

v_call: TRBV5-1
clone_size: NA
cdr3_aa: ASSLRSGIADTQY

v_call: TRBV10-3
clone_size: NA
cdr3_aa: AISESLADTQY

v_call: TRBV19
clone_size: NA
cdr3_aa: ASGQLGGYT

v_call: TRBV6-5
clone_size: NA
cdr3_aa: ASSSPSGAKNIQY

v_call: TRBV14
clone_size: NA
cdr3_aa: ASSEITSAHSYEQY

v_call: TRBV5-1
clone_size: NA
cdr3_aa: ASSFRPATNEKLF

v_call: TRBV28
clone_size: NA
cdr3_aa: ASTTLIYGYT

v_call: TRBV5-1
clone_size: NA
cdr3_aa: ASSSRQGAWETQY

v_call: TRBV7-2
clone_size: NA
cdr3_aa: ASSLGLAGGQETQY

v_call: TRBV19
clone_size: once
cdr3_aa: ASSNRETQY

v_call: TRBV2
clone_size: NA
cdr3_aa: ASSVPTGRPGELF

v_call: TRBV18
clone_size: NA
cdr3_aa: ASSPPTSGSYNEQF

v_call: TRBV14
clone_size: NA
cdr3_aa: ASSQGPDRISYEQY

v_call: TRBV19
clone_size: NA
cdr3_aa: ASRVPGSYEQY

v_call: TRBV5-1
clone_size: once
cdr3_aa: ASSLRVFNEQF

v_call: TRBV4-1
clone_size: NA
cdr3_aa: ASGMNEQF

v_call: TRBV5-8
clone_size: NA
cdr3_aa: ASSRSGQGAYEQY

v_call: TRBV18
clone_size: NA
cdr3_aa: ASSPGRGAYEQY

v_call: TRBV18
clone_size: NA
cdr3_aa: ASSPANEQF

v_call: TRBV28
clone_size: once
cdr3_aa: ASSLAGTGRSSGNTIY

v_call: TRBV10-3
clone_size: NA
cdr3_aa: AISPRGREQY

v_call: TRBV4-3
clone_size: NA
cdr3_aa: ASSSTGTGQEKLF

v_call: TRBV6-5
clone_size: NA
cdr3_aa: ASSYLGQGYQPQH

v_call: TRBV10-3
clone_size: NA
cdr3_aa: AISLQLAGNNEQF

v_call: TRBV6-1
clone_size: NA
cdr3_aa: ASSRSGTTGELF

v_call: TRBV19
clone_size: NA
cdr3_aa: ANLGADTQY

v_call: TRBV28
clone_size: NA
cdr3_aa: ASSRLYEQY

v_call: TRBV2
clone_size: NA
cdr3_aa: ASSGGGPLRQY

v_call: TRBV7-8
clone_size: NA
cdr3_aa: ASSSPGQGHQPQH

v_call: TRBV7-8
clone_size: NA
cdr3_aa: ASSLDSGSLEGA

v_call: TRBV19
clone_size: NA
cdr3_aa: ASSGVNYGYT

v_call: TRBV5-1
clone_size: NA
cdr3_aa: ASSLQGGGPGTDTQY

v_call: TRBV10-2
clone_size: once
cdr3_aa: ASARTGSDQPQH

v_call: TRBV4-1
clone_size: NA
cdr3_aa: ASSQTRQQETQY

v_call: TRBV4-3
clone_size: NA
cdr3_aa: ASSQGDGAGTQY

v_call: TRBV2
clone_size: NA
cdr3_aa: ASRLSPGPLNEKLF

v_call: TRBV7-2
clone_size: NA
cdr3_aa: ASTPRALGEQF

v_call: TRBV2
clone_size: NA
cdr3_aa: ASSRRDINTEAF

v_call: TRBV10-3
clone_size: NA
cdr3_aa: AISADRGRNEQF

v_call: TRBV11-2
clone_size: once
cdr3_aa: ASSLRQGPRETQY